The entry below describes one T cell receptor (beta chain). This sample was taken from a study of cytomegalovirus exposure and HLA in healthy donors. Whole-study context: The roughly 120 validation repertoires, a later analysis reported, used the same platform as the 666 first-cohort repertoires.

Method: immunoSEQ multiplex PCR; TCRdb's copy keeps in-frame clones and lacks some. The sample records 70,000 or so clones, approximately 95% being singletons. Trimming left V 1 base short and J 3 bases short, with 10 bases between. CDR3 length equals 14 residues. CDR1 is SGHAT and CDR2 is FQNNGV in the germline V gene. The chain carries TRBV11-2 and TRBJ2-7, with D possibly TRBD1 on 6 matching bases. The source is a young man in good health and CMV-seropositive. Material for sequencing was PBMCs. CDR3 sequence: CASSLGTAHYEQYF. CDR3 sequence (DNA): TGTGCCAGCAGCTTAGGGACAGCTCACTACGAGCAGTACTTC.